This T cell receptor (beta chain) was observed in a study of blood T cells in healthy people across ages. About the study: Capturing about one barcoded beta molecule per two T cells was achieved by template switching.

Comment on this clonotype: Being one base from a much bigger clone, this may be a read error.

Next came a second PCR, run for about 7 to 12 cycles, which used a sample-barcoded 5' primer along with a J-beta primer mix. Paired-end reads containing CDR3 totaled no fewer than 2.5 million for each sample. From the 5' RACE reads, TCRdb called clonotypes with MiXCR, one entry per CDR3 protein. The sample has over 950,000 distinct CDR3 sequences, just over 50% seen once. The sample consisted of blood. The sequence came from a woman aged 60 to 75 in good health.

This CDR3 is CASSDGNIQYF. Here the CDR3 DNA reads TGTGCCAGCAGTGACGGAAACATTCAGTACTTC. The chain combines TRBV7-3 with TRBJ2-4; D gene uncertain. V was shortened by 6 bases and J by 6 bases, with 6 bases between the two germline ends. Germline assignment: CDR1 SGHTA and CDR2 FQGTGA. CDR3 size: 11 residues.